This T cell receptor (beta chain) was documented in a study of vaccination effects on CD4 cells after COVID-19. Study-wide results and caveats: Long after vaccination, the clones induced by infection and by vaccine shrank markedly in size.

J was trimmed by 4 bases and V by 0 bases; bases with no gene match: 5. CDR1 and CDR2 from the germline V gene are SGHVS and FQNEAQ. This CDR3 contains 15 residues. Generated by immunoSEQ multiplex PCR, the TCRdb table keeps only in-frame clones and is missing some. Among about 12,000 clones, approximately 71% were seen once, and the ten largest hold more than 8%. Sequencing was preceded by expansion of antigen-specific CD4+ T cells with viral peptide pools in the ViraFEST assay. Once cultured for approximately ten days, the cells underwent separation to obtain CD4+ T cells. Every participant took two doses of the BNT162b2 or mRNA-1273 vaccine. Culturing of around 1.9 million PBMC per well took place with roughly 10 IU/ml IL-2 and 9 to 10 ug/ml peptides. Notes on this clone: The antigen is unknown.

V and J are TRBV7-8 and TRBJ1-1; 7 bases map to TRBD1. The sample in question was CD4+ T cells from PBMCs cultured with SARS-CoV-2 spike peptides, obtained after COVID-19 vaccination. This sequence originates from a human donor who received a COVID-19 vaccine. CDR3 in DNA: TGTGCCAGCAGCTTAGCGACAGGGTCGTCCACTGAAGCTTTCTTT. Its protein product is CASSLATGSSTEAFF. Drawing the rest from reference TRBV7-8 and TRBJ1-1, the complete variable domain is GAGVSQSPRYKVAKRGQDVALRCDPISGHVSLFWYQQALGQGPEFLTYFQNEAQLDKSGLPSDRFFAERPEGSVSTLKIQRTQQEDSAVYLCASSLATGSSTEAFFGQGTRLTVV.